The 3 T cell receptor beta chains below all came from one sample that was sequenced in a study of shared clonotypes between healthy human individuals. Assay used: immunoSEQ multiplex PCR; TCRdb lists only in-frame clones, some missing. Seen here are more than 1,200,000 clones, approximately 98.5% observed once, and the top ten hold approximately 0.4%. Source material: naive CD4+ T cells sorted from blood. Subset: CD45RA+ positively selected. All receptors derive from a man aged 30 to 45 in good health.

This rearrangement joins TRBV14 to TRBJ2-7; D is possibly TRBD2 (5 bases). The CDR3 contains 15 residues. Deletions cut 1 base from V and 6 bases from J, with 16 bases between. CDR1 and CDR2 (germline): SGHDN, FVKESK. CDR3 DNA sequence: TGTGCCAGCAGCCAAGTGTTGTCCGGGATCGGCGAGCAGTACTTC. Its translation: CASSQVLSGIGEQYF.

The rearrangement links TRBV6-1 to TRBJ2-5, with TRBD2 matching 7 bases. Germline CDR1 is MNHNS and CDR2 is SASEGT. The CDR3 extends over 14 amino acids. J gave up 2 bases and V 6 bases, and 6 bases lay outside the gene matches. The CDR3: CASSPSGTQETQYF. The CDR3 coding sequence is TGTGCCAGCAGCCCTAGCGGTACACAAGAGACCCAGTACTTC.

This chain uses TRBV28 with TRBJ2-5; 9 bases are shared with TRBD2. J lost 5 bases, V lost 1 base, and 8 bases had no gene match. CDR1 is MDHEN and CDR2 is SYDVKM in the germline V gene. This CDR3 spans 16 amino acids. The CDR3 loop reads CASSLSLPSGIETQYF. The CDR3, as DNA: TGTGCCAGCAGTTTATCTCTCCCTAGCGGGATTGAGACCCAGTACTTC.